These 27 T cell receptor beta chains came from one sample sequenced in a study of OX40 agonist ivuxolimab in advanced cancers. Sequencing was performed with immunoSEQ multiplex PCR; in TCRdb, only in-frame clones are kept and a portion is missing. The data contain 35,000 to 40,000 clones, around four fifths of them singletons. The starting material was CD4+ or CD8+ T cells sorted from blood, obtained in a trial of the OX40 agonist ivuxolimab. The receptor source for this set is an adult with an advanced solid tumor such as melanoma, head and neck, liver or kidney cancer.

The chain uses TRBV7-3 and TRBJ2-3; TRBD1 matches at 7 bases. The V gene end was trimmed by 2 bases and the J gene end by 5 bases; junction bases not matched to a gene: 16. The germline gives CDR1 SGHTA, CDR2 FQGTGA. CDR3 length: 18 residues. The CDR3 loop is CASSLGRGGQVVGDTQYF. CDR3 coding DNA: TGTGCCAGCAGCTTAGGTCGAGGGGGCCAGGTCGTTGGAGATACGCAGTATTTT.

Concerning this clone itself: Mismatch with germline at one junction end may stem from a read error. This chain joins TRBV19 and TRBJ2-5; the match to TRBD1 covers 10 bases. Germline lookup yields CDR1 LNHDA and CDR2 SQIVND (reference sequence). The CDR3 runs to 16 residues. CDR3 in amino acids: CASSTTGTGDQETQYF. The CDR3 coding sequence is TGTGCCAGTAGTACCACCGGGACAGGGGACCAGGAGACCCAGTACTTC.

The CDR3, as DNA: TGCAGCGTTGATGGCTACACCTTC. This encodes CSVDGYTF. The chain uses TRBV29-1 and TRBJ1-2, with no clear D. The CDR3 runs to 8 residues. V lost 3 bases to trimming and J lost 7 bases, with 0 bases between them. Germline V gene lookup returns CDR1 SQVTM and CDR2 ANQGSEA.

The rearrangement uses TRBV19 and TRBJ2-7; D remains ambiguous. The CDR3 extends over 13 amino acids. The germline V and J ends were trimmed by 3 bases and 7 bases, with 13 bases remaining between them. Germline lookup yields CDR1 LNHDA and CDR2 SQIVND (reference sequence). In DNA form, the CDR3 reads TGTGCCAGTAGTATTTCGGCTGTGGGTGAGCAGTACTTC. Its translation: CASSISAVGEQYF.

The V gene is TRBV4-1, the J gene TRBJ2-3; 8 bases agree with TRBD1. Germline V CDR1 and CDR2: MGHRA, YSYEKL. V lost 0 bases and J lost 9; bases outside the gene matches: 5. This CDR3 has 14 residues. CDR3 sequence reads: CASSQETGGMTQYF. The DNA for the CDR3 is TGCGCCAGCAGCCAAGAAACAGGGGGAATGACGCAGTATTTT.

This clone is medium-sized (0.01 to 0.1%) within its sample. V and J are TRBV28 and TRBJ1-5; D gene unclear. CDR1 is MDHEN and CDR2 is SYDVKM in the germline V gene. The CDR3 totals 15 residues. V lost 5 bases, J lost 5 bases, and 16 bases lay in between. The CDR3 loop is CASSRTPSQYQPQHF. The CDR3 DNA reads TGTGCCAGCAGTCGGACCCCGTCGCAATATCAGCCCCAGCATTTT.

CDR3 coding DNA: TGTGCCAGAGGACAGGGAGTAGCTGAAGCTTTCTTT. It codes for CARGQGVAEAFF. The chain uses TRBV2 and TRBJ1-1, with 8 bases matching TRBD1. The CDR3 contains 12 residues. Germline V gives CDR1 SNHLY, CDR2 FYNNEI. V dropped 9 bases and J dropped 6; count of bases not matched to a gene: 6.

The V call is TRBV18, the J call TRBJ1-2; TRBD1 aligns across 9 bases. The V and J ends lost 2 bases and 8 bases, in that order; junction bases with no gene match: 3. Germline loops: CDR1 KGHSH, CDR2 LQKENI. The CDR3 consists of 13 residues. CDR3 protein: CASSPGTGRGYTF. The CDR3, as DNA: TGTGCCAGCTCACCAGGGACAGGGCGAGGCTACACCTTC. Full variable domain (remainder filled in from reference TRBV18 and TRBJ1-2): NAGVMQNPRHLVRRRGQEARLRCSPMKGHSHVYWYRQLPEEGLKFMVYLQKENIIDESGMPKERFSAEFPKEGPSILRIQQVVRGDSAAYFCASSPGTGRGYTFGSGTRLTVV.

This sequence joins TRBV28 and TRBJ1-1; TRBD1 agrees at 8 bases. Trimming removed 4 bases from V and 1 base from J; junction bases left unmatched: 2. Germline CDR1 and CDR2: MDHEN and SYDVKM. There are 14 residues in the CDR3. The CDR3 DNA is TGTGCCAGCAGTTCGACAGGGGCGAACACTGAAGCTTTCTTT. It specifies CASSSTGANTEAFF.

This chain connects TRBV18 to TRBJ2-1, with unresolved D. The V end was cut by 4 bases, the J end by 0 bases, with 10 bases between. The CDR3 is 15 residues long. The germline V gene encodes CDR1 KGHSH and CDR2 LQKENI. CDR3 residues: CASSRVYSSYNEQFF. For the CDR3, the DNA is TGTGCCAGCTCACGCGTTTATAGCTCCTACAATGAGCAGTTCTTC.

The table lists this clone with a few counts. The V call is TRBV5-1, the J call TRBJ1-5; D is perhaps TRBD1 (6 bases). This CDR3 has 13 residues. The germline V gene encodes CDR1 SGHRS and CDR2 YFSETQ. The ends were cut back, 4 bases at V and 4 bases at J, with 9 bases in the middle. CDR3 loop: CASSRDRNQPQHF. CDR3 nucleotides: TGCGCCAGCAGCCGCGACAGGAATCAGCCCCAGCATTTT.

The sample holds a few counts of this clone. The chain has TRBV4-1 and TRBJ2-6; 10 bases line up with TRBD2. Germline V lookup: CDR1 MGHRA, CDR2 YSYEKL. V gave up 3 bases and J gave up 0 bases; unmatched junction bases: 8. The CDR3 length is 19 residues. The DNA of the CDR3 is TGCGCCAGCAGCCACCTCGGACTAGCGGACCTCTCTGGGGCCAACGTCCTGACTTTC. Its protein is CASSHLGLADLSGANVLTF.

This chain joins TRBV28 and TRBJ1-6, with 7 bases that match TRBD1. This CDR3 is 14 amino acids long. Germline values: CDR1 MDHEN, CDR2 SYDVKM. The trim removed 5 bases at V and 9 bases at J, leaving 7 bases unmatched. CDR3 amino acids: CASSPGDRTSPLHF. CDR3 in DNA: TGTGCCAGCAGTCCTGGGGACAGAACTTCACCCCTCCACTTT.

This clone was picked up a small number of times. The gene calls are TRBV4-1 and TRBJ1-5, with unresolved D. The CDR3 is made up of 13 amino acids. CDR1 and CDR2 (germline): MGHRA, YSYEKL. Deletions cut 1 base from V and 6 bases from J, with 7 bases between. The CDR3 region is CASSQVLGQPQHF. The CDR3 region has the DNA TGCGCCAGCAGCCAAGTCCTGGGTCAGCCCCAGCATTTT.

The chain has TRBV19 and TRBJ2-3; 9 nucleotides align to TRBD1. This CDR3 contains 16 residues. CDR1 and CDR2 from the germline V gene are LNHDA and SQIVND (reference sequence). V lost 3 bases, J lost 4 bases, and 8 bases stayed unmatched. In DNA, the CDR3 is TGTGCCAGTAGTATCGGGACAGGGAACAAGGCAGATACGCAGTATTTT. It translates to CASSIGTGNKADTQYF. The entire variable domain, with the rest obtained from reference TRBV19 and TRBJ2-3, is as follows: DGGITQSPKYLFRKEGQNVTLSCEQNLNHDAMYWYRQDPGQGLRLIYYSQIVNDFQKGDIAEGYSVSREKKESFPLTVTSAQKNPTAFYLCASSIGTGNKADTQYFGPGTRLTVL.

The V and J genes are TRBV14 and TRBJ1-6; 7 nucleotides align to TRBD1. The length of the CDR3 is 15 residues. Germline V gives CDR1 SGHDN, CDR2 FVKESK. The V gene end was trimmed by 0 bases and the J gene end by 11 bases; junction bases not matched to a gene: 7. Written as DNA, the CDR3 is TGTGCCAGCAGCCAAGAGGGCAGGGGGTGGACACCCCTCCACTTT. Its translation is CASSQEGRGWTPLHF.

The chain recombines TRBV9 with TRBJ2-7; the D gene is possibly TRBD1 (6 bases). This CDR3 region has 14 residues. Germline V gene sequence: CDR1 SGDLS, CDR2 YYNGEE. The V end lost 4 bases, the J end lost 4 bases, and 15 bases lay between the germline ends. CDR3 in DNA: TGTGCCAGCAGCTTTCGACAGGCTGATTACGAGCAGTACTTC. It codes for CASSFRQADYEQYF.

The V call is TRBV7-9, the J call TRBJ1-3; D remains unclear. This CDR3 has 15 residues. The V end lost 1 base, the J end lost 0 bases, and 7 bases lay between the germline ends. The V gene's germline CDR1 is SEHNR and CDR2 FQNEAQ (reference sequence). The CDR3 DNA sequence: TGTGCCAGCAGCTTAGATAGGGTCTCTGGAAACACCATATATTTT. It specifies CASSLDRVSGNTIYF.

The chain couples TRBV5-1 to TRBJ1-6; tentatively, D is TRBD1 (6 bases). The CDR3 runs 14 residues. V lost 0 bases and J lost 8, with 9 bases in between. CDR1 and CDR2 from the germline V gene are SGHRS and YFSETQ. CDR3 bases: TGCGCCAGCAGCTTGGGCGGGGGCGATTCACCCCTCCACTTT. This codes for CASSLGGGDSPLHF.

V is TRBV28 and J is TRBJ2-7, with 7 positions matching TRBD1. Germline CDR1 reads MDHEN; CDR2 reads SYDVKM. The CDR3 loop spans 16 amino acids. The V gene end was trimmed by 7 bases and the J gene end by 3 bases; junction bases not matched to a gene: 15. The CDR3 region is CASTPPPHTGDYEQYF. Written as DNA, the CDR3 is TGTGCCAGCACCCCGCCCCCCCACACAGGGGACTACGAGCAGTACTTC.

The J gene is TRBJ1-5, the V gene TRBV15; D is unresolved. The V and J ends lost 4 bases and 6 bases respectively, with 16 bases between them. Germline CDR1 and CDR2: LNHNV and YYDKDF (reference sequence). This CDR3 has 15 residues. Written as DNA, the CDR3 is TGTGCCACCAGCACCCAGGTTTTAATGGCTCAGCCCCAGCATTTT. This sequence encodes CATSTQVLMAQPQHF.

The chain combines TRBV6-1 with TRBJ2-5, with a possible D match to TRBD2 (5 bases). The J call may be wrong; the DNA end is better matched by TRBJ2-7. CDR1 is MNHNS, CDR2 SASEGT, per germline. The CDR3 has 17 residues. CDR3 sequence reads: CASSAGASGSVSYEQYF. The CDR3 DNA reads as TGTGCCAGCAGTGCCGGTGCCTCGGGTAGCGTCTCCTACGAGCAGTACTTC.

A single count supports this clone. V and J are TRBV10-2 and TRBJ2-3; TRBD2 matches 9 bases. The junction had 9 bases not matched to a gene; V was cut back by 5 bases and J by 6 bases. Germline loops: CDR1 WSHSY, CDR2 SAAADI. The CDR3 has 15 residues. CDR3 DNA: TGCGCCAGCAGTAGACTAGCGGACCTATTTGATACGCAGTATTTT. Its translation is CASSRLADLFDTQYF.

CDR3 in DNA: TGTGCCAGCACCAGGGACAGTCCCAACACTGAAGCTTTCTTT. Translating gives CASTRDSPNTEAFF. The chain couples TRBV6-5 to TRBJ1-1; 7 nucleotides align to TRBD1. Trimming removed 7 bases from V and 2 bases from J; junction bases left unmatched: 7. The CDR3 is 14 amino acids. The germline V gene encodes CDR1 MNHEY and CDR2 SVGAGI.

The V and J genes are TRBV4-1 and TRBJ2-1, with unresolved D. The length of the CDR3 is 14 residues. Germline V gene sequence: CDR1 MGHRA, CDR2 YSYEKL. V lost 0 bases to trimming and J lost 7 bases, with 10 bases between them. The DNA for the CDR3 is TGCGCCAGCAGCCAAGATCCGCCGTATAATGAGCAGTTCTTC. Its protein is CASSQDPPYNEQFF.

The rearrangement links TRBV19 to TRBJ2-1; 9 positions match TRBD1. CDR3 size: 17 residues. Germline CDR1 and CDR2: LNHDA and SQIVND (reference sequence). The J segment lost 0 bases and the V segment lost 5 bases, leaving 8 bases of the junction unmatched. In nucleotides, the CDR3 is TGTGCCAGTAGTCCCCACAGGGGGCAGAGCTCCTACAATGAGCAGTTCTTC. Encoded protein: CASSPHRGQSSYNEQFF.

The chain combines TRBV5-4 with TRBJ2-7; the D is unclear. V lost 0 bases and J 0 bases, leaving 19 bases between the germline ends. This CDR3 is built from 18 residues. The germline V gene has CDR1 SGHNT and CDR2 YYREEE (reference sequence). CDR3 amino acids: CASSLVADLRWSSYEQYF. CDR3 in DNA: TGTGCCAGCAGCTTGGTGGCAGACCTAAGGTGGAGCTCCTACGAGCAGTACTTC.